The 25 T cell receptor beta chains below come from one sample, sequenced in a study of OX40 agonist ivuxolimab in advanced cancers. Assay used: immunoSEQ multiplex PCR; TCRdb lists only in-frame clones, some missing. The table lists around 60,000 clones, roughly nine tenths of them singletons. The sequenced sample was CD4+ or CD8+ T cells sorted from blood, obtained in a trial of the OX40 agonist ivuxolimab. All receptors derive from an adult with an advanced solid tumor such as melanoma, head and neck, liver or kidney cancer.

The J gene is TRBJ2-1, the V gene TRBV10-1; the D is unclear. CDR3 size: 13 residues. The germline V and J ends were trimmed by 6 bases and 10 bases, with 16 bases remaining between them. Germline values: CDR1 WNHNN, CDR2 SYGVQD (reference sequence). The CDR3 sequence: CASSLERVQEQFF. DNA of the CDR3: TGCGCCAGCAGCCTGGAAAGGGTCCAGGAGCAGTTCTTC.

The chain has TRBV30 and TRBJ2-7; tentatively, D is TRBD2 (5 bases). The CDR3 consists of 11 residues. The germline V and J ends were trimmed by 2 bases and 5 bases, with 7 bases remaining between them. Germline CDR1 and CDR2: GTSNPN and SVGIG (reference sequence). The CDR3 here is CAWSNGNEQYF. CDR3 DNA sequence: TGTGCCTGGAGTAACGGGAACGAGCAGTACTTC.

The chain carries TRBV7-2 and TRBJ1-1, with D possibly being TRBD1 (5 bases). The V gene's germline CDR1 is SGHTA and CDR2 FQGNSA. Trimming removed 1 base at V and 6 bases at J, with 15 bases between. This CDR3 region has 15 residues. CDR3 amino acids: CASSLVGGSGSEAFF. DNA for the CDR3: TGTGCCAGCAGCTTAGTCGGGGGGAGCGGGTCTGAAGCTTTCTTT.

The V gene is TRBV7-2, the J gene TRBJ2-1; a weak D match, TRBD1 (6 bases). This CDR3 spans 14 amino acids. V was pared by 5 bases and J by 5 bases, with 13 bases between. CDR1 and CDR2 (germline): SGHTA, FQGNSA. CDR3 in DNA: TGTGCCAGCAGCAGAGGACAGCCTAACAATGAGCAGTTCTTC. Protein sequence: CASSRGQPNNEQFF.

The V gene is TRBV2, the J gene TRBJ2-7; D is perhaps TRBD1 (6 bases). Germline V gene lookup returns CDR1 SNHLY and CDR2 FYNNEI. This CDR3 spans 13 amino acids. V lost 6 bases and J 3 bases, leaving 12 bases between the germline ends. The CDR3 reads CASRQGLNYEQYF. Here the CDR3 DNA reads TGTGCCAGCAGGCAGGGGCTGAACTACGAGCAGTACTTC.

This chain connects TRBV21-1 to TRBJ1-1; the DNA was not used to check the table's D call, TRBD1. TRBV21-1 is termed a pseudogene. The CDR3 covers 17 residues. CDR3 region: CASSKGGEQGLNTEAFF. CDR3 DNA sequence: TGTGCCAGCAGCAAAGGAGGGGAACAGGGGTTGAACACTGAAGCTTTCTTT.

The chain is built from TRBV6-5 and TRBJ2-3; D is ambiguous. V was cut by 4 bases and J by 2 bases, with 10 bases left in between. The CDR3 is 14 residues long. In germline, CDR1 is MNHEY, CDR2 SVGAGI. The CDR3 reads CASSLDGSTDTQYF. The CDR3 bases are TGTGCCAGCAGTTTAGACGGATCCACAGATACGCAGTATTTT.

The chain couples TRBV5-4 to TRBJ1-4; D is undetermined. Germline loops: CDR1 SGHNT, CDR2 YYREEE (reference sequence). Trimming took 4 bases from V and 8 from J, leaving 12 bases between them. The CDR3 covers 13 residues. The CDR3 coding sequence is TGTGCCAGCAGCCACCGGACCGACGAAAAACTGTTTTTT. Its translation: CASSHRTDEKLFF. Drawing the rest from reference TRBV5-4 and TRBJ1-4, the complete variable domain is ETGVTQSPTHLIKTRGQQVTLRCSSQSGHNTVSWYQQALGQGPQFIFQYYREEENGRGNFPPRFSGLQFPNYSSELNVNALELDDSALYLCASSHRTDEKLFFGSGTQLSVL.

On this clone: Other DNA sequences in this sample translate to the same CDR3. V and J are TRBV9 and TRBJ2-6, with D maybe TRBD1 (6 bases). Trimming left V 0 bases short and J 0 bases short, with 13 bases between. Germline CDR1 reads SGDLS; CDR2 reads YYNGEE. The CDR3 has 18 amino acids. CDR3 DNA sequence: TGTGCCAGCAGCGTAGGAACAGGGAGACCCTCTGGGGCCAACGTCCTGACTTTC. Protein product: CASSVGTGRPSGANVLTF.

This chain joins TRBV6-6 and TRBJ1-2, with D perhaps TRBD1 (5 bases). CDR1 is MNHNY, CDR2 SVGAGI, per germline (reference sequence). CDR3 size: 14 residues. V lost 2 bases and J 8 bases, leaving 15 bases between the germline ends. In DNA, the CDR3 is TGTGCCAGCAGTTACCCCAGGGATGGTCTCGGCTACACCTTC. It codes for CASSYPRDGLGYTF.

In this sample, this clone turned up once. This chain's CDR3 is CASSLVGRADTQYF. The CDR3 DNA reads as TGCGCCAGCAGCTTGGTAGGGAGGGCAGATACGCAGTATTTT. The chain recombines TRBV5-1 with TRBJ2-3; 7 nucleotides match TRBD2. The CDR3 extends over 14 amino acids. Unmatched junction bases numbered 2, after V lost 0 bases and J lost 4 bases. The germline gives CDR1 SGHRS, CDR2 YFSETQ.

The chain has TRBV5-8 and TRBJ1-1; D is unresolved. V lost 0 bases and J lost 6, with 3 bases in between. Looked up from germline, CDR1 is SGHTS and CDR2 is YDEGEE. CDR3 length: 11 amino acids. The CDR3 is CASSLVSEAFF. The CDR3 coding sequence is TGTGCCAGCAGCTTGGTTTCTGAAGCTTTCTTT.

The chain is built from TRBV19 and TRBJ1-5; no clear D. Trimming cost V 7 bases and J 5 bases, with 15 bases left between them. CDR1 and CDR2 from the germline V gene are LNHDA and SQIVND (reference sequence). CDR3 length equals 14 residues. This CDR3 is CASTTTSHHQPQHF. In DNA form, the CDR3 reads TGTGCCAGTACCACCACATCGCACCATCAGCCCCAGCATTTT.

This chain uses TRBV6-1 with TRBJ1-5; D is undetermined. The CDR3 contains 14 residues. The germline CDR1 and CDR2 sequences are MNHNS and SASEGT. The V end was cut by 4 bases, the J end by 3 bases, with 10 bases between. The CDR3 DNA is TGTGCCAGCAGTGGACAACAAGACAATCAGCCCCAGCATTTT. This sequence encodes CASSGQQDNQPQHF.

Worth noting for this clone: The identical CDR3 is also encoded by other nucleotide sequences in the sample. This chain links TRBV29-1 with TRBJ2-6, with a tentative D call TRBD1 (6 bases). The CDR3 is made up of 13 amino acids. Trimming left V 4 bases short and J 9 bases short, with 13 bases between. CDR1 and CDR2 from the germline V gene are SQVTM and ANQGSEA. CDR3 amino acids: CSVGGQPNNVLTF. The CDR3 bases are TGCAGCGTTGGGGGGCAGCCCAACAACGTCCTGACTTTC.

DNA for the CDR3: TGTGCCAGCAGCAAAAAACAGAAATTCCGGGACAGGAACACTGAAGCTTTCTTT. As protein: CASSKKQKFRDRNTEAFF. The chain is built from TRBV21-1 and TRBJ1-1; TRBD1, as called in the table, went unchecked against the DNA. TRBV21-1 is noted as a pseudogene. This CDR3 is 18 amino acids long.

The rearrangement links TRBV7-9 to TRBJ1-2; D is possibly TRBD1 (5 bases). V was clipped by 4 bases and J by 4 bases, with 16 bases between them. CDR1 and CDR2 from the germline V gene are SEHNR and FQNEAQ (reference sequence). There are 15 residues in the CDR3. CDR3 sequence: CASSSNQGWSYGYTF. Written as DNA, the CDR3 is TGTGCCAGCAGCTCCAACCAGGGTTGGAGCTATGGCTACACCTTC.

This rearrangement joins TRBV2 to TRBJ1-2, with TRBD1 as a possible D gene (6 bases). CDR3 length: 13 amino acids. Germline V gene lookup returns CDR1 SNHLY and CDR2 FYNNEI. The V and J ends lost 5 bases and 2 bases respectively, with 9 bases between them. CDR3 in DNA: TGTGCCAGCAGTCGGGACATCAACTATGGCTACACCTTC. Encoded protein: CASSRDINYGYTF. The variable domain in full, with the rest retrieved from reference TRBV2 and TRBJ1-2, is EPEVTQTPSHQVTQMGQEVILRCVPISNHLYFYWYRQILGQKVEFLVSFYNNEISEKSEIFDDQFSVERPDGSNFTLKIRSTKLEDSAMYFCASSRDINYGYTFGSGTRLTVV.

The chain combines TRBV4-2 with TRBJ1-5; 8 positions agree with TRBD1. This CDR3 has 15 amino acids. Trimming at V came to 0 bases and at J to 6 bases, leaving 4 bases not matched to a gene. CDR1 is LGHNA, CDR2 YNFKEQ, per germline. CDR3 coding DNA: TGTGCCAGCAGCCAAGATGGACAGGGAGTTCAGCCCCAGCATTTT. Translation: CASSQDGQGVQPQHF.

The rearrangement joins TRBV6-5 to TRBJ2-7; D is uncertain. Germline CDR1 MNHEY, CDR2 SVGAGI. CDR3 length: 15 residues. The V and J ends lost 6 bases and 4 bases respectively, with 19 bases between them. DNA for the CDR3: TGTGCCAGCAGCCAACCAGCCGCAGGTAGTTACGAGCAGTACTTC. It translates to CASSQPAAGSYEQYF.

In DNA form, the CDR3 reads TGTGCCAGCGAGACAGGGGGCGCGAGACAGCCCCAGCATTTT. It codes for CASETGGARQPQHF. The chain is built from TRBV2 and TRBJ1-5; 10 bases match TRBD1. Germline lookup yields CDR1 SNHLY and CDR2 FYNNEI. V was pared by 8 bases and J by 7 bases, with 8 bases of the junction left unmatched. CDR3 length: 14 residues.

This sequence joins TRBV27 and TRBJ1-2; D ambiguous. Germline-derived CDR1 and CDR2 are MNHEY and SMNVEV (reference sequence). The length of the CDR3 is 13 residues. The germline V and J ends were trimmed by 6 bases and 4 bases, with 12 bases remaining between them. The CDR3 sequence: CASRPSLGYGYTF. The CDR3 region has the DNA TGTGCCAGCAGGCCTTCCCTAGGCTATGGCTACACCTTC.

This sequence joins TRBV11-2 and TRBJ2-7; 12 bases map to TRBD2. The germline gives CDR1 SGHAT, CDR2 FQNNGV. The CDR3 sequence is 15 residues long. V lost 4 bases and J lost 3; bases outside the gene matches: 4. In DNA form, the CDR3 reads TGTGCCAGCAGCTCTAGCGGGAGGGGGAACTACGAGCAGTACTTC. This gives the protein CASSSSGRGNYEQYF.

The chain couples TRBV5-1 to TRBJ2-3, with 8 bases fitting TRBD1. Germline V gene data show CDR1 as SGHRS and CDR2 as YFSETQ. The CDR3 is 15 residues long. V lost 4 bases to trimming and J lost 3 bases; unmatched junction nucleotides: 7. The CDR3 loop is CASSRGQGKTDTQYF. Here the CDR3 DNA reads TGCGCCAGCAGCCGAGGACAGGGAAAGACAGATACGCAGTATTTT.

The V gene is TRBV6-5, the J gene TRBJ1-1; the D gene is possibly TRBD1 (5 bases). The germline V and J ends were trimmed by 4 bases and 6 bases, with 15 bases remaining between them. The germline gives CDR1 MNHEY, CDR2 SVGAGI. There are 14 residues in the CDR3. CDR3 DNA: TGTGCCAGCAGTTGGGGGGGGATAAACGCTGAAGCTTTCTTT. Amino acids: CASSWGGINAEAFF.